This T cell receptor beta chain was identified in a study of identical twins. Unique molecular identifiers were present on the cDNA, which also gained a universal primer site by template switching. Via MiXCR, TCRdb re-called the 5' RACE reads, giving one row per CDR3 protein. The sample includes around 1.7 million distinct CDR3 sequences, around 29% of them seen just once. This CDR3 has 15 amino acids. Trimming cost V 0 bases and J 6 bases, with 9 bases left between them. Germline CDR1 and CDR2: LGHNA and YNFKEQ. In regard to this clonotype: Its target is unknown.

Broader study findings: Invariant MAIT and iNKT cells could partly confound zero-insertion analyses. Researchers reported excess low generation probability among twin-shared out-of-frame alpha sequences. Whereas memory repertoires showed no such difference, abundant cord blood beta clonotypes carried fewer insertions.

V and J are TRBV4-2 and TRBJ1-6; D remains unclear. Sequences were obtained from cord blood. This TCR was recovered from a newborn girl in good health. CDR3 loop: CASSQEANPNSPLHF. CDR3 nucleotides: TGTGCCAGCAGCCAAGAGGCGAACCCTAATTCACCCCTCCACTTT.